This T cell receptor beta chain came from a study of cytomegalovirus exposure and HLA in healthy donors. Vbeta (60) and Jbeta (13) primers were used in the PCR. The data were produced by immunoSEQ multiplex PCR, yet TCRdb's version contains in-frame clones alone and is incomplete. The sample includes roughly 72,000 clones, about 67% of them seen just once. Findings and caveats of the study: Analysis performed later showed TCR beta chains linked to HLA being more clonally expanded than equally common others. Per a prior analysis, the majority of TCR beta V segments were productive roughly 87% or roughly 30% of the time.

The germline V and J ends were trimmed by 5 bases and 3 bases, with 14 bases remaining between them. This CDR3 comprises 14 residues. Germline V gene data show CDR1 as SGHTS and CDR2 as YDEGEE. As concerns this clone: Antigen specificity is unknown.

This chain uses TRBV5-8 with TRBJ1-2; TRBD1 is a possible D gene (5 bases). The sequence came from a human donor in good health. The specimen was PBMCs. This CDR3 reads CASSSGSYYYGYTF. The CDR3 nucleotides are TGTGCCAGCAGTTCAGGGTCCTACTACTATGGCTACACCTTC.